This T cell receptor (beta chain) was captured in a study of cytomegalovirus exposure and HLA in healthy donors. These donors counted as nominally healthy when sampled, but unrecorded immune exposures were likely. The study, taken as a whole, reports: When analyzed later, the rates of TCR association showed variation by HLA locus, with DRB1 the most and HLA-C the fewest. Sequencing probably produced one cluster of sequence variants that were highly shared. The study flagged about 150 TCR beta chains as cytomegalovirus-associated.

The CDR3 contains 14 residues. Germline V gene sequence: CDR1 SGHRS, CDR2 YFSETQ. The V and J ends lost 0 bases and 2 bases respectively, with 8 bases between them. In regard to this clone: No antigen is known for it.

PCR amplification relied on 60 Vbeta primers (plus 13 Jbeta primers). Using immunoSEQ multiplex PCR, the repertoire was profiled, and TCRdb retains in-frame clones only, with some absent. The repertoire holds around 63,000 clones, with less than 80% as singletons. This TCR came from a man aged 55 to 70 in good health and CMV-seropositive. The chain employs TRBV5-1 and TRBJ2-5, with no clear D. The sequencing input was PBMCs. CDR3 nucleotides: TGCGCCAGCAGCTTGGGTGTACATCAAGAGACCCAGTACTTC. It encodes CASSLGVHQETQYF.